This T cell receptor (beta chain) was identified in a study of cytotoxic CD8 clonotypes in ibrutinib-treated CLL. About the research overall: Responses: roughly 25 partial, 2 complete; after median approximately six years, around 14 stayed remitted, around twelve progressed. Response samples followed a median 12 months of treatment, range 6 to 36. An average of 255,043 productive templates and around 100,000 productive rearrangements was obtained per sample.

This table comes from immunoSEQ multiplex PCR, and its TCRdb copy is limited to in-frame clones, with some not included. The data hold some 150,000 clones, with approximately 80% observed a single time. Concerning this clone itself: What it recognizes is unknown.

Unmatched junction bases numbered 9, after V lost 6 bases and J lost 6 bases. Looked up from germline, CDR1 is MDHEN and CDR2 is SYDVKM. The CDR3 extends over 15 amino acids. The study, taken as a whole, reports: Public clonotypes, an uncommon group, contracted or remained stable on treatment.

The sample here was PBMCs, taken after 36 months of ibrutinib treatment. The genes are TRBV28 and TRBJ1-5, with TRBD1 matching 9 bases. The TCR sequence derives from a human donor with chronic lymphocytic leukemia. CDR3 in DNA: TGTGCCAGCAGAATCCCGGGACAGGGCTCTCAGCCCCAGCATTTT. Its translation: CASRIPGQGSQPQHF.